This T cell receptor (beta chain) was captured by sequencing in a study of CD8 T cells in Susac syndrome. The CDR3 is 17 residues long. CDR1 and CDR2 from the germline V gene are MGHRA and YSYEKL. With V trimmed by 1 base and J by 3 bases, 9 bases remained unmatched. The authors reverse transcribed roughly 0.5 to 1 ug RNA with random hexamers. Each CDR3 protein gets one entry after TCRdb re-called the immunoSEQ multiplex PCR reads with MiXCR. The repertoire holds over 350,000 distinct CDR3 sequences, with approximately 85% as singletons. The rearrangement uses TRBV4-1 and TRBJ2-4, with 7 nucleotides matching TRBD2. This TCR was recovered from a human donor with multiple sclerosis. Sequenced input: CD8+ T cells from PBMCs. CDR3 sequence reads: CASSQVVASGNKNIQYF. The DNA for the CDR3 is TGCGCCAGCAGCCAAGTAGTGGCTAGCGGTAACAAAAACATTCAGTACTTC.